This TCR beta chain emerged from a study of T cell responses to AZD1222 COVID-19 vaccine. Study-wide background: Doses given second, at about 4 or about 12 weeks, were pooled.

Assay: immunoSEQ multiplex PCR; the TCRdb copy retains only in-frame clones and omits some. Of over 100,000 clones detected, about 88% appear once; the ten largest clones hold approximately 5.1%. From germline, CDR1 is SQVTM and CDR2 ANQGSEA. There are 12 residues in the CDR3. With 4 bases removed from V and 4 bases from J, the gap between germline ends came to 10 bases. The specimen comprised peripheral blood, sampled on day 0 of AZD1222 vaccination. The gene calls are TRBV29-1 and TRBJ2-5, with D maybe TRBD2 (5 bases). This TCR was sampled from an adult in good health. The CDR3, as DNA: TGCAGCGTTGTGAGTGGAGGAGAGACCCAGTACTTC. Encoded protein: CSVVSGGETQYF.